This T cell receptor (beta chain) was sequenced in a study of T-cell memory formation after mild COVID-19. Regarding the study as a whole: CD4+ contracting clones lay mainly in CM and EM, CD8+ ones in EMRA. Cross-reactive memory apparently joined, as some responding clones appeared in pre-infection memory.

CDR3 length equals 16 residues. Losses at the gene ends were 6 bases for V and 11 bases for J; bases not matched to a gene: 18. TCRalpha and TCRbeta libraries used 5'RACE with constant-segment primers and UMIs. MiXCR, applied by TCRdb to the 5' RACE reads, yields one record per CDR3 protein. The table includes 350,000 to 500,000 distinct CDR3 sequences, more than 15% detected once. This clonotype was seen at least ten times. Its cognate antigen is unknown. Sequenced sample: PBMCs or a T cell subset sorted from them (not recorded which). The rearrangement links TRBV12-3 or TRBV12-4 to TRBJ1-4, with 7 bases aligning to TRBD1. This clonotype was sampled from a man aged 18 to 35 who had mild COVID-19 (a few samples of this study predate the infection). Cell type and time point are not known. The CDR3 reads CASRPLSGTAEGKLFF. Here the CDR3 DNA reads TGTGCCAGCAGACCTCTTTCCGGGACAGCGGAGGGGAAACTGTTTTTT.